The rows below give T cell receptor beta chains drawn from one sample of a study of blood T cells in healthy people across ages. TCRdb analysed the 5' RACE reads with MiXCR anew, one entry per CDR3 protein. The sample has around 990,000 distinct CDR3 sequences; 35% to 45% are singletons. Sequencing used blood. The receptors were gathered from a young man in good health. The CDR3 runs from the conserved cysteine through the conserved F or W. D genes are given only for firm matches. Size is omitted from some rows. Given values are once, few, many or a class for expanded clones.

clone size: NA; D gene: NA; J gene: TRBJ2-7; V gene: TRBV27; CDR3 protein: CASSLGVYNEQYF; CDR3 DNA: TGTGCCAGCAGTTTAGGGGTCTACAATGAGCAGTACTTC
clone size: many; D gene: TRBD2; J gene: TRBJ2-3; V gene: TRBV10-3; CDR3 protein: CAISEPTSGVTDTQYF; CDR3 DNA: TGTGCCATCAGTGAGCCCACTAGCGGAGTTACAGATACGCAGTATTTT
clone size: many; D gene: TRBD1; J gene: TRBJ1-2; V gene: TRBV12-3/TRBV12-4; CDR3 protein: CASSFTGDRGYTF; CDR3 DNA: TGTGCCAGCAGCTTCACAGGGGATCGTGGCTACACCTTC
clone size: few; D gene: TRBD2; J gene: TRBJ2-3; V gene: TRBV5-1; CDR3 protein: CASSLSPSGVITDTQYF; CDR3 DNA: TGCGCCAGCAGCTTGTCGCCTAGCGGGGTAATAACGGATACGCAGTATTTT
clone size: NA; D gene: NA; J gene: TRBJ2-7; V gene: TRBV21-1; CDR3 protein: CASSKAILRVSYEQYF; CDR3 DNA: TGTGCCAGCAGCAAAGCGATATTGAGAGTATCCTACGAGCAGTACTTC
clone size: many; D gene: TRBD2; J gene: TRBJ2-2; V gene: TRBV5-1; CDR3 protein: CASSFGAGATGELFF; CDR3 DNA: TGCGCCAGCAGCTTCGGAGCGGGAGCCACCGGGGAGCTGTTTTTT
clone size: NA; D gene: TRBD1; J gene: TRBJ2-1; V gene: TRBV9; CDR3 protein: CASSSRDRVIFEQFF; CDR3 DNA: TGTGCCAGCAGCAGCCGGGACAGGGTTATCTTTGAGCAGTTCTTC
clone size: NA; D gene: NA; J gene: TRBJ2-3; V gene: TRBV10-3; CDR3 protein: CAISAQSTDTQYF; CDR3 DNA: TGTGCCATCAGTGCCCAGTCCACAGATACGCAGTATTTT
clone size: NA; D gene: NA; J gene: TRBJ2-2; V gene: TRBV3-1; CDR3 protein: CASRDLRDTGELFF; CDR3 DNA: TGTGCCAGCCGGGACTTGAGAGACACCGGGGAGCTGTTTTTT
clone size: NA; D gene: NA; J gene: TRBJ2-3; V gene: TRBV10-3; CDR3 protein: CAISERDKQYF; CDR3 DNA: TGTGCCATCAGTGAGAGAGATAAGCAGTATTTT
clone size: NA; D gene: NA; J gene: TRBJ2-5; V gene: TRBV7-2; CDR3 protein: CASSLDAGLGETQYF; CDR3 DNA: TGTGCCAGCAGCTTAGACGCGGGATTAGGGGAGACCCAGTACTTC
clone size: NA; D gene: NA; J gene: TRBJ1-4; V gene: TRBV7-9; CDR3 protein: CAGEIRGFNEKLFF; CDR3 DNA: TGTGCCGGAGAAATCCGGGGGTTTAATGAAAAACTGTTTTTT
clone size: few; D gene: NA; J gene: TRBJ1-5; V gene: TRBV7-2; CDR3 protein: CASSFLQGQPQHF; CDR3 DNA: TGTGCCAGCAGCTTCCTTCAGGGTCAGCCCCAGCATTTT
clone size: few; D gene: NA; J gene: TRBJ1-6; V gene: TRBV27; CDR3 protein: CASSPTQLRSPLHF; CDR3 DNA: TGTGCCAGCAGTCCAACCCAGTTGCGTTCACCCCTCCACTTT
clone size: NA; D gene: NA; J gene: TRBJ1-3; V gene: TRBV7-9; CDR3 protein: CASSKAAGNTIYF; CDR3 DNA: TGTGCCAGCAGCAAAGCGGCTGGAAACACCATATATTTT
clone size: NA; D gene: TRBD2; J gene: TRBJ2-6; V gene: TRBV6-5; CDR3 protein: CASRPGGYLEANVLTF; CDR3 DNA: TGTGCCAGCAGGCCGGGGGGTTATCTTGAGGCCAACGTCCTGACTTTC
clone size: NA; D gene: NA; J gene: TRBJ2-7; V gene: TRBV29-1; CDR3 protein: CSVEDRKGYEQYF; CDR3 DNA: TGCAGCGTTGAAGATCGCAAGGGGTACGAGCAGTACTTC
clone size: NA; D gene: NA; J gene: TRBJ1-4; V gene: TRBV12-3/TRBV12-4; CDR3 protein: CASSSRQAALEKLFF; CDR3 DNA: TGTGCCAGCAGTTCCAGACAGGCAGCCCTTGAAAAACTGTTTTTT
clone size: NA; D gene: NA; J gene: TRBJ2-7; V gene: TRBV20-1; CDR3 protein: CSARDPRATGPNSTAYNEQYF; CDR3 DNA: TGCAGTGCTAGAGATCCCCGGGCCACAGGGCCCAATTCGACTGCCTACAATGAGCAGTACTTC
clone size: NA; D gene: NA; J gene: TRBJ2-7; V gene: TRBV12-3/TRBV12-4; CDR3 protein: CASSPTQQGSREQYF; CDR3 DNA: TGTGCCAGCAGCCCTACCCAACAGGGATCGAGGGAGCAGTACTTC
clone size: many; D gene: NA; J gene: TRBJ1-2; V gene: TRBV6-5; CDR3 protein: CASRKQAEGYGYTF; CDR3 DNA: TGTGCCAGCAGAAAACAGGCCGAGGGCTATGGCTACACCTTC
clone size: few; D gene: TRBD2; J gene: TRBJ2-3; V gene: TRBV5-1; CDR3 protein: CASSFSGGPDTQYF; CDR3 DNA: TGCGCCAGCAGCTTTTCGGGGGGACCAGATACGCAGTATTTT
clone size: few; D gene: NA; J gene: TRBJ1-2; V gene: TRBV4-1; CDR3 protein: CASSPGISGGYTF; CDR3 DNA: TGCGCCAGCAGCCCGGGGATCTCCGGGGGCTACACCTTC
clone size: few; D gene: NA; J gene: TRBJ2-7; V gene: TRBV4-3; CDR3 protein: CASSLWAGDNEKQYF; CDR3 DNA: TGCGCCAGCAGCCTATGGGCAGGGGATAACGAGAAGCAGTACTTC
clone size: many; D gene: NA; J gene: TRBJ1-2; V gene: TRBV29-1; CDR3 protein: CSVPAGGPYGYTF; CDR3 DNA: TGCAGCGTTCCCGCCGGGGGGCCCTATGGCTACACCTTC
clone size: many; D gene: TRBD2; J gene: TRBJ2-1; V gene: TRBV10-3; CDR3 protein: CAIGVLAGTNNEQFF; CDR3 DNA: TGTGCCATCGGGGTGTTAGCGGGGACCAACAATGAGCAGTTCTTC
clone size: few; D gene: TRBD2; J gene: TRBJ2-5; V gene: TRBV25-1; CDR3 protein: CASSEGLNSGLQETQYF; CDR3 DNA: TGTGCCAGCAGTGAAGGTTTAAATAGCGGGTTGCAAGAGACCCAGTACTTC
clone size: few; D gene: NA; J gene: TRBJ2-3; V gene: TRBV30; CDR3 protein: CAWSVLGDTQYF; CDR3 DNA: TGTGCCTGGAGTGTGCTAGGAGATACGCAGTATTTT
clone size: few; D gene: NA; J gene: TRBJ1-5; V gene: TRBV5-1; CDR3 protein: CASSLGASGNQPQHF; CDR3 DNA: TGCGCCAGCAGCCTGGGAGCATCGGGCAATCAGCCCCAGCATTTT
clone size: few; D gene: NA; J gene: TRBJ2-3; V gene: TRBV20-1; CDR3 protein: CSARDWGLVTATDTQYF; CDR3 DNA: TGCAGTGCTAGAGATTGGGGGTTGGTGACTGCCACAGATACGCAGTATTTT
clone size: NA; D gene: TRBD2; J gene: TRBJ2-7; V gene: TRBV7-2; CDR3 protein: CASSRSAGDLYNEQYF; CDR3 DNA: TGTGCCAGCAGCCGGTCGGCGGGGGATTTATATAATGAGCAGTACTTC
clone size: few; D gene: TRBD1; J gene: TRBJ2-1; V gene: TRBV4-3; CDR3 protein: CASSREPGQGFNEQFF; CDR3 DNA: TGCGCCAGCAGCCGAGAACCGGGACAGGGGTTCAATGAGCAGTTCTTC
clone size: NA; D gene: NA; J gene: TRBJ1-1; V gene: TRBV19; CDR3 protein: CASIKGPMNTEAFF; CDR3 DNA: TGTGCCAGTATAAAAGGCCCTATGAACACTGAAGCTTTCTTT
clone size: few; D gene: NA; J gene: TRBJ2-5; V gene: TRBV12-5; CDR3 protein: CASGPGKRETQYF; CDR3 DNA: TGTGCTAGTGGTCCCGGAAAACGGGAGACCCAGTACTTC
clone size: NA; D gene: NA; J gene: TRBJ1-5; V gene: TRBV18; CDR3 protein: CASSPQKNSNQPQHF; CDR3 DNA: TGTGCCAGCTCACCGCAGAAAAATAGCAATCAGCCCCAGCATTTT
clone size: few; D gene: NA; J gene: TRBJ1-4; V gene: TRBV2; CDR3 protein: CASSENPGPTNEKLFF; CDR3 DNA: TGTGCCAGCAGTGAAAACCCGGGACCAACTAATGAAAAACTGTTTTTT